This T cell receptor (beta chain) was sequenced for a study of cytomegalovirus exposure and HLA in healthy donors. V gave up 8 bases and J gave up 4 bases, with 16 bases separating them. The CDR3 loop spans 14 amino acids. The germline V gene encodes CDR1 MNHEY and CDR2 SVGAGI. The PCR employed 60 Vbeta primers together with 13 Jbeta primers. Sequencing used immunoSEQ multiplex PCR; TCRdb keeps in-frame clones, though not all of them. The sample shows about 120,000 clones, over 75% of them seen only once. The genes are TRBV6-5 and TRBJ2-3; TRBD1 might be the D (5 bases). The material sequenced was PBMCs. The sequence was collected from a man aged 18 to 29 in good health and CMV-seropositive. The chain's CDR3 is CASGLGRAADTQYF. CDR3 DNA: TGTGCCAGCGGTCTCGGCAGGGCCGCAGATACGCAGTATTTT.